These 11 T cell receptor beta chains were sequenced from one sample in a study of human T cells and chemical hapten exposure. Time point reported: patch test 2, 6 weeks after DPC sensitization. The treatment was: therapeutic diphenylcyclopropenone sensitization with weekly scalp DPC. TCRdb reanalysed the RACE reads using MiXCR and keeps one entry per CDR3 protein. The sample lists approximately 80,000 distinct CDR3 sequences; more than 9% were seen once. Here the sequenced sample was whole blood, taken in connection with sensitization to the hapten diphenylcyclopropenone (DPC). The receptors originated from a woman between 45 and 60 years old with alopecia areata. Some clones in this sample may be carry-over from other donors' samples.

This chain connects TRBV7-9 to TRBJ1-1; D unclear. CDR1 is SEHNR and CDR2 is FQNEAQ in the germline V gene (reference sequence). V lost 1 base to trimming and J lost 1 base, with 7 bases between them. CDR3 size: 14 residues. The CDR3 sequence: CASSLEIPNTEAFF. In nucleotides, the CDR3 is TGTGCCAGCAGCTTAGAGATTCCGAACACTGAAGCTTTCTTT.

This clonotype was detected ten times or more. The genes are TRBV7-2 and TRBJ2-2; D is uncertain. The CDR3 loop spans 16 amino acids. The germline V and J ends were trimmed by 3 bases and 4 bases, with 15 bases remaining between them. CDR1 and CDR2 from the germline V gene are SGHTA and FQGNSA. The CDR3 loop is CASSLSRGAITGELFF. The DNA for the CDR3 is TGTGCCAGCAGCTTGAGCAGAGGTGCGATCACCGGGGAGCTGTTTTTT.

V usage is TRBV11-2 and J usage is TRBJ2-1; possibly TRBD2 for D (6 bases). The CDR3 loop spans 15 amino acids. V was pared by 2 bases and J by 4 bases, with 12 bases between. The germline gives CDR1 SGHAT, CDR2 FQNNGV. The DNA for the CDR3 is TGTGCCAGCAGCTTATTTCGCGGGAATTACAATGAGCAGTTCTTC. Its protein product is CASSLFRGNYNEQFF.

The rearrangement joins TRBV29-1 to TRBJ2-7; 9 nucleotides align to TRBD2. The CDR3 has 13 amino acids. The V and J ends lost 4 bases and 0 bases, in that order; junction bases with no gene match: 1. CDR1 and CDR2 from the germline V gene are SQVTM and ANQGSEA. The CDR3 coding sequence is TGCAGCGTTGTTAGCGGGAGCTCCTACGAGCAGTACTTC. Protein sequence: CSVVSGSSYEQYF.

The chain is built from TRBV7-6 and TRBJ2-3, with D perhaps matching TRBD1 or TRBD2 (6 bases each). The CDR3 length is 15 residues. In germline, CDR1 is SGHVS, CDR2 FNYEAQ. The V end was cut by 4 bases, the J end by 2 bases, with 13 bases between. The CDR3 coding sequence is TGTGCCAGCAGCTCGGCGGGACATTCCACAGATACGCAGTATTTT. This codes for CASSSAGHSTDTQYF.

The chain combines TRBV6-2 or TRBV6-3 with TRBJ2-2; a weak D match, TRBD2 (5 bases). CDR3 size: 15 residues. V lost 5 bases and J 1 base, leaving 11 bases between the germline ends. CDR1 and CDR2 from the germline V gene are MNHEY and SVGEGT. The CDR3 DNA follows: TGTGCCAGCAGTGAAGGAGGCAGGAACACCGGGGAGCTGTTTTTT. It translates to CASSEGGRNTGELFF.

This clonotype was detected a few times. The chain is built from TRBV6-6 and TRBJ2-7; D is uncertain. The CDR3 is made up of 13 amino acids. The germline V and J ends were trimmed by 0 bases and 6 bases, with 9 bases remaining between them. Looked up from germline, CDR1 is MNHNY and CDR2 is SVGAGI (reference sequence). Here the CDR3 DNA reads TGTGCCAGCAGTTACTCCACCGCGACCGAGCAGTACTTC. Residues: CASSYSTATEQYF.

The chain links TRBV7-8 to TRBJ2-7; D gene unclear. The germline gives CDR1 SGHVS, CDR2 FQNEAQ. V gave up 1 base and J gave up 5 bases, with 9 bases separating them. CDR3 length: 13 amino acids. CDR3: CASSLEPPHEQYF. CDR3 coding DNA: TGTGCCAGCAGCTTAGAGCCCCCTCACGAGCAGTACTTC.

V usage is TRBV6-5 and J usage is TRBJ1-1, with TRBD1 as a possible D gene (6 bases). The V gene lost 5 bases and the J gene lost 4 bases, with 17 bases spanning the gap. This CDR3 contains 15 residues. Germline lookup yields CDR1 MNHEY and CDR2 SVGAGI. The CDR3 loop reads CASSLLQQGPTEAFF. Written as DNA, the CDR3 is TGTGCCAGCAGTCTTTTACAACAGGGTCCCACTGAAGCTTTCTTT.

This clonotype has at least ten counts. This chain links TRBV12-3 or TRBV12-4 with TRBJ1-2; D is uncertain. There are 13 residues in the CDR3. V shed 3 bases and J shed 10 bases, with 15 bases lying between them. CDR3 DNA sequence: TGTGCCAGCAGTTTCGCACCCAACGTCCCCTACACCTTC. It specifies CASSFAPNVPYTF.

This clonotype was observed many times. CDR3 nucleotides: TGTGCCAGCAGCCAAGGGTCGGGACTAGCGGGAGTTCTCGGGCAGTTCTTC. Amino acids: CASSQGSGLAGVLGQFF. The rearrangement joins TRBV4-2 to TRBJ2-1; TRBD2 aligns across 14 bases. The germline gives CDR1 LGHNA, CDR2 YNFKEQ. The CDR3 runs to 17 residues. J gave up 12 bases and V 1 base, and 11 bases lay outside the gene matches.